This is a list of T cell receptor beta chains from one sample in a study of PD-L1 blockade in urothelial cancer. Assay: immunoSEQ multiplex PCR; the TCRdb copy retains only in-frame clones and omits some. The table records more than 90,000 clones, around 86% of them present only once. The sequenced sample was PBMCs, obtained around atezolizumab (anti-PD-L1) treatment. These receptors all come from a man aged 60 to 75 with urothelial cancer. The CDR3 runs from the conserved cysteine through the conserved F or W. A D gene is named only where the DNA matches it firmly.

CDR3 DNA,CDR3 protein,V gene,D gene,J gene
TGTGCCAGCTCAGGGACTAGCGGGAGCACAGATACGCAGTATTTT,CASSGTSGSTDTQYF,TRBV18,TRBD2,TRBJ2-3
TGTGCCAGCAGCTTAGATCTAGAACTAGCGGGAGGTGTCGAGCAGTTCTTC,CASSLDLELAGGVEQFF,TRBV11-2,TRBD2,TRBJ2-1
TGTGCCAGCAGCTTGAACTTATTCTCTGGGGCCAACGTCCTGACTTTC,CASSLNLFSGANVLTF,TRBV5-4,NA,TRBJ2-6
TGTGCCAGCAGGGCAGGGAACACTGAAGCTTTCTTT,CASRAGNTEAFF,TRBV2,NA,TRBJ1-1
TGTGCCAGCAGCTTATTTTTAGGTGGAGGGCCCTACTACGAGCAGTACTTC,CASSLFLGGGPYYEQYF,TRBV7-2,NA,TRBJ2-7
TGCGCCAGCAGCCTCCGCGGGGACAGGGGTTCCGACGAGCAGTACTTC,CASSLRGDRGSDEQYF,TRBV4-1,TRBD1,TRBJ2-7
TGTGCCAGCAGCGTAGGGGGACTCTACACAGATACGCAGTATTTT,CASSVGGLYTDTQYF,TRBV9,NA,TRBJ2-3
TGTGCCAGCAGCCTCTCCCTCTACAACACTGAAGCTTTCTTT,CASSLSLYNTEAFF,TRBV9,NA,TRBJ1-1
TGCAGCGTTGTCGAGGGAGCTGGGGCCAACGTCCTGACTTTC,CSVVEGAGANVLTF,TRBV29-1,NA,TRBJ2-6
TGTGCCTGGAGTGTGAGAGACAGGGATGTCGGGGAGCTGTTTTTT,CAWSVRDRDVGELFF,TRBV30,TRBD1,TRBJ2-2
TGTGCCAGCAGTTACCTTCTGGGAGGCGATTATGAGCAGTTCTTC,CASSYLLGGDYEQFF,TRBV6-5,NA,TRBJ2-1
TGTGCCAGCAGAGGAATGCGGGAGGACATAGATACGCAGTATTTT,CASRGMREDIDTQYF,TRBV5-6,TRBD2,TRBJ2-3
TGTGCCAGCAGCTTAGCTCCAGGCCCCTACGAGCAGTACTTC,CASSLAPGPYEQYF,TRBV7-6,NA,TRBJ2-7
TGTGCCAGCAGTTACGAGTCGGGGGGCACAGATACGCAGTATTTT,CASSYESGGTDTQYF,TRBV6-5,NA,TRBJ2-3
TGTGCCAGCAGCTCACCCGGACAGGGTGCAGCTTTCTTT,CASSSPGQGAAFF,TRBV13,TRBD1,TRBJ1-1
TGTGCCAGCAGCTCTTCGGGAGGGAAAGGATCTGGGGCCAACGTCCTGACTTTC,CASSSSGGKGSGANVLTF,TRBV7-9,TRBD2,TRBJ2-6
TGCGCCAGCAGCATAGGGACTAGTGGTCAAGAGACCCAGTACTTC,CASSIGTSGQETQYF,TRBV5-1,TRBD2,TRBJ2-5